One and the same sample provided the 32 T cell receptor beta chains below, sequenced in a study of blood T cells in healthy people across ages. A J-beta primer mix and a sample-barcoded 5' primer were used in a second PCR of about 7 to 11 cycles. TCRdb independently ran MiXCR on the 5' RACE reads; one entry per CDR3 protein. The sample records around 1.1 million distinct CDR3 sequences, 35% to 40% being singletons. What was sequenced was blood. The receptors originated from a young man in good health.

The chain links TRBV12-3 or TRBV12-4 to TRBJ2-1; 10 nucleotides match TRBD2. There are 15 residues in the CDR3. V was clipped by 10 bases and J by 6 bases; unmatched bases: 12. CDR3 in amino acids: CANRLTSGDLNEQFF. Written as DNA, the CDR3 is TGTGCCAACAGGCTAACTAGCGGGGACCTCAATGAGCAGTTCTTC.

The rearrangement uses TRBV18 and TRBJ1-6; no reliable D call. The V gene lost 3 bases and the J gene lost 1 base, with 10 bases spanning the gap. The CDR3 is 16 amino acids. Per germline, CDR1 KGHSH and CDR2 LQKENI. The CDR3 DNA sequence: TGTGCCAGCTCACCCCGGGTAGTATCCTATAATTCACCCCTCCACTTT. Its protein product is CASSPRVVSYNSPLHF.

The chain is built from TRBV4-2 and TRBJ2-5; D unclear. TRBJ2-1 explains the end of the DNA better; the J call may be wrong. The CDR3 length is 15 residues. In germline, CDR1 is LGHNA, CDR2 YNFKEQ. The CDR3 DNA follows: TGTGCCAGCAGCCAAGGTTCCAGTGGGCAAGAGACCCAGTTCTTC. It translates to CASSQGSSGQETQFF.

J is TRBJ2-3 and V is TRBV4-3; D is ambiguous. Germline values: CDR1 LGHNA, CDR2 YSLEER. Trimming took 0 bases from V and 4 from J, leaving 14 bases between them. The CDR3 is made up of 16 amino acids. The CDR3 reads CASSQDSTFPPDTQYF. CDR3 sequence (DNA): TGCGCCAGCAGCCAAGATTCGACATTCCCTCCAGATACGCAGTATTTT.

This clonotype has more than one count but fewer than ten. This chain uses TRBV5-1 with TRBJ2-3; D may be TRBD1 (6 bases). The V end lost 2 bases, the J end lost 3 bases, and 10 bases lay between the germline ends. This CDR3 is 14 amino acids long. Germline V lookup: CDR1 SGHRS, CDR2 YFSETQ. The CDR3 nucleotides read TGCGCCAGCAGCTTCAGGGGTAGGACAGATACGCAGTATTTT. Amino acid sequence: CASSFRGRTDTQYF.

Concerning this clonotype: This may stem from a read error, because a much larger clone lies one nucleotide away. This chain uses TRBV27 with TRBJ2-5; possibly TRBD1 for D (5 bases). The CDR3 is 12 residues long. Germline V lookup: CDR1 MNHEY, CDR2 SMNVEV (reference sequence). CDR3 region: CANSPGQETQYF. The CDR3 nucleotides are TGTGCCAACAGTCCAGGGCAAGAGACCCAGTACTTC.

This chain connects TRBV10-3 to TRBJ1-2, with 7 bases fitting TRBD1. CDR3 size: 13 residues. Trimming at V came to 10 bases and at J to 4 bases, leaving 9 bases not matched to a gene. Per germline, CDR1 ENHRY and CDR2 SYGVKD. CDR3 protein: CATTGAESYGYTF. The CDR3 DNA is TGTGCCACCACAGGGGCTGAGAGCTATGGCTACACCTTC.

This clonotype was seen a few times. The genes are TRBV7-2 and TRBJ2-3; D gene unclear. The germline V and J ends were trimmed by 2 bases and 2 bases, with 11 bases remaining between them. Germline assignment: CDR1 SGHTA and CDR2 FQGNSA. This CDR3 contains 15 residues. The CDR3 is CASSLLSLDTDTQYF. Here the CDR3 DNA reads TGTGCCAGCAGCTTACTGAGTCTGGACACAGATACGCAGTATTTT.

The gene calls are TRBV6-2 or TRBV6-3 and TRBJ1-6, with TRBD1 matching 9 bases. The CDR3 is 16 amino acids. V gave up 0 bases and J gave up 6 bases; unmatched junction bases: 3. CDR1 and CDR2 from the germline V gene are MNHEY and SVGEGT. The CDR3 coding sequence is TGTGCCAGCAGTTACTCCGGGACAGGGTTTAATTCACCCCTCCACTTT. Translation gives CASSYSGTGFNSPLHF.

V gene TRBV12-3 or TRBV12-4 combines with J gene TRBJ2-3, with D perhaps TRBD1 (6 bases). CDR3 length: 15 residues. V gave up 7 bases and J gave up 5 bases, with 19 bases separating them. The DNA of the CDR3 is TGTGCCAGCAAATATGGGGGCGCCGTTTTAGATACGCAGTATTTT. Residues: CASKYGGAVLDTQYF.

This rearrangement joins TRBV4-1 to TRBJ1-1; unclear D gene. The CDR3 runs to 17 residues. The ends were cut back, 4 bases at V and 2 bases at J, with 20 bases in the middle. Germline CDR1 reads MGHRA; CDR2 reads YSYEKL. The CDR3 coding sequence is TGCGCCAGCAGCCCCCTAGCGCTTGAGGTGGTTAACACTGAAGCTTTCTTT. Protein: CASSPLALEVVNTEAFF.

V gene TRBV12-3 or TRBV12-4 combines with J gene TRBJ1-6; the D gene is possibly TRBD1 (5 bases). V was pared by 6 bases and J by 5 bases, with 11 bases between. This CDR3 has 14 amino acids. The chain's CDR3 is CASRSLRDNSPLHF. Written as DNA, the CDR3 is TGTGCCAGCAGATCCCTCAGGGATAATTCACCCCTCCACTTT.

This clonotype was detected a few times. The V gene is TRBV6-5, the J gene TRBJ2-3; TRBD1 is a possible D gene (6 bases). The length of the CDR3 is 17 residues. V lost 4 bases to trimming and J lost 1 base, with 18 bases between them. Germline V lookup: CDR1 MNHEY, CDR2 SVGAGI. The CDR3: CASSSDSAQGRTDTQYF. Written as DNA, the CDR3 is TGTGCCAGCAGTTCGGACTCGGCACAGGGACGCACAGATACGCAGTATTTT.

This chain links TRBV6-6 with TRBJ2-5; D is perhaps TRBD2 (6 bases). Germline V gene sequence: CDR1 MNHNY, CDR2 SVGAGI (reference sequence). V was pared by 8 bases and J by 5 bases, with 12 bases between. The CDR3 is 12 amino acids. The DNA for the CDR3 is TGTGCCAGCGGAGGGAGCAGGGAGACCCAGTACTTC. Translated: CASGGSRETQYF.

The chain links TRBV6-5 to TRBJ1-1, with 10 bases that match TRBD1. V gave up 2 bases and J gave up 5 bases; unmatched junction bases: 5. Germline V gene sequence: CDR1 MNHEY, CDR2 SVGAGI. The CDR3 has 15 residues. The CDR3 DNA sequence: TGTGCCAGCAGTTACATAGGACAGGGGGGGACTGAAGCTTTCTTT. It yields the protein CASSYIGQGGTEAFF.

The CDR3 bases are TGTGCCAGCAGCTCAAACCCGACAGGGGCGGGCACCGGGGAGCTGTTTTTT. This gives the protein CASSSNPTGAGTGELFF. V gene TRBV7-7 combines with J gene TRBJ2-2; 8 positions agree with TRBD1. The CDR3 runs 17 residues. Germline values: CDR1 SSHAT, CDR2 FNYEAQ (reference sequence). With V trimmed by 4 bases and J by 4 bases, 11 bases remained unmatched.

This chain connects TRBV2 to TRBJ2-7; D is unclear. Trimming pared 8 bases from V and 4 bases from J, leaving 12 bases between. Germline CDR1 SNHLY, CDR2 FYNNEI. The CDR3 length is 12 residues. CDR3 amino acids: CASQWEGYEQYF. The CDR3 region has the DNA TGTGCCAGCCAGTGGGAAGGATACGAGCAGTACTTC.

The chain carries TRBV11-1 and TRBJ2-2; D gene uncertain. Trimming left V 2 bases short and J 1 base short, with 11 bases between. The CDR3 is 16 residues long. The germline V gene encodes CDR1 SGHAT and CDR2 FQDESV (reference sequence). In nucleotides, the CDR3 is TGTGCCAGCAGCTTATTTCGGACGGTGAACACCGGGGAGCTGTTTTTT. Its translation: CASSLFRTVNTGELFF.

The rearrangement joins TRBV7-9 to TRBJ1-5, with D possibly TRBD1 on 5 matching bases. The CDR3 loop spans 14 amino acids. V shed 5 bases and J shed 7 bases, with 15 bases lying between them. Looked up from germline, CDR1 is SEHNR and CDR2 is FQNEAQ (reference sequence). Written as DNA, the CDR3 is TGTGCCAGCAGCCTCGGGACTGGTCAACAGCCCCAGCATTTT. Its protein is CASSLGTGQQPQHF.

This clonotype has more than one count but fewer than ten. The chain is built from TRBV20-1 and TRBJ1-2; D gene uncertain. The germline gives CDR1 DFQATT, CDR2 SNEGSKA (reference sequence). The CDR3 consists of 13 residues. Trimming pared 4 bases from V and 2 bases from J, leaving 11 bases between. The DNA for the CDR3 is TGCAGTGCTAACTCGGCGGCGAACTATGGCTACACCTTC. Its protein product is CSANSAANYGYTF.

The chain employs TRBV4-2 and TRBJ1-2; D not certain. The CDR3 runs 15 residues. The V and J ends lost 4 bases and 8 bases respectively, with 20 bases between them. Germline lookup yields CDR1 LGHNA and CDR2 YNFKEQ. CDR3 nucleotide sequence: TGTGCCAGCAGCCGAGACACTTCCCCAAGAGGGGGCTACACCTTC. Translation gives CASSRDTSPRGGYTF.

This clonotype was counted between two and nine times. The rearrangement uses TRBV30 and TRBJ1-2; 8 bases are shared with TRBD1. Trimming removed 4 bases from V and 6 bases from J; junction bases left unmatched: 7. The CDR3 extends over 13 amino acids. In germline, CDR1 is GTSNPN, CDR2 SVGIG (reference sequence). The CDR3 sequence: CAWTDRGRDGYTF. In nucleotides, the CDR3 is TGTGCCTGGACCGACAGGGGTCGGGATGGCTACACCTTC.

The CDR3: CSARYTSGGGPYNEQFF. The CDR3 bases are TGCAGTGCTAGGTATACCAGCGGCGGGGGGCCTTACAATGAGCAGTTCTTC. This chain connects TRBV20-1 to TRBJ2-1, with 8 bases matching TRBD2. This CDR3 has 17 residues. Trimming at V came to 3 bases and at J to 4 bases, leaving 14 bases not matched to a gene. Germline CDR1 and CDR2: DFQATT and SNEGSKA (reference sequence).

For this clonotype: A much larger clone differs from this one at a single base, so this may be a read error. The chain joins TRBV29-1 to TRBJ2-5; tentative D call: TRBD1 (7 bases). V lost 4 bases and J 9 bases, leaving 15 bases between the germline ends. The CDR3 sequence is 12 residues long. Germline V gives CDR1 SQVTM, CDR2 ANQGSEA. The CDR3 DNA reads as TGCAGCGTTGGACAGGGATGGGAGGCCCAGTACTTC. Protein: CSVGQGWEAQYF.

This clonotype was seen a single time. The gene calls are TRBV9 and TRBJ2-2, with a tentative D call TRBD1 (6 bases). V lost 0 bases and J lost 4, with 13 bases in between. The CDR3 contains 16 residues. CDR1 SGDLS and CDR2 YYNGEE come from the germline V gene. In nucleotides, the CDR3 is TGTGCCAGCAGCGTAGAGTGGGGGCAAGGCACCGGGGAGCTGTTTTTT. Translated, it gives CASSVEWGQGTGELFF.

A word on this clonotype: A single base separates this from a much larger clone, so it may be a read error. The chain has TRBV12-3 or TRBV12-4 and TRBJ1-2, with D maybe TRBD1 (6 bases). The CDR3 is 13 amino acids. Between the trimmed V and J ends, which lost 6 bases and 4 bases, there was a span of 12 bases. The CDR3 spells CASSDRLLYGYTF. The CDR3 nucleotides are TGTGCCAGCAGCGACAGGCTCCTCTATGGCTACACCTTC.

This clonotype was counted a few times. The chain has TRBV2 and TRBJ2-6, with D possibly matching TRBD1 (6 bases). The germline V gene has CDR1 SNHLY and CDR2 FYNNEI. Trimming cost V 8 bases and J 0 bases, with 14 bases left between them. CDR3 length: 16 residues. The DNA for the CDR3 is TGTGCCAGCGCCGGACAGACCTACTCTGGGGCCAACGTCCTGACTTTC. It yields the protein CASAGQTYSGANVLTF.

In DNA, the CDR3 is TGTGCCAGCAGCTTAGGAGCTAGCGGACCCTACCAAGAGACCCAGTACTTC. Its protein product is CASSLGASGPYQETQYF. The J gene is TRBJ2-5, the V gene TRBV11-3; 7 bases map to TRBD2. With 1 base clipped from V and 0 bases from J, the junction kept 8 bases outside the gene matches. This CDR3 is 17 amino acids long. From germline, CDR1 is SGHNT and CDR2 YENEEA. Full variable domain (remainder filled in from reference TRBV11-3 and TRBJ2-5): EAGVVQSPRYKIIEKKQPVAFWCNPISGHNTLYWYLQNLGQGPELLIRYENEEAVDDSQLPKDRFSAERLKGVDSTLKIQPAELGDSAVYLCASSLGASGPYQETQYFGPGTRLLVL.

The chain employs TRBV20-1 and TRBJ1-2; no clear D. There are 11 residues in the CDR3. The germline V gene has CDR1 DFQATT and CDR2 SNEGSKA (reference sequence). CDR3 DNA sequence: TGCGGCCCGTCCCCTGCAGGTGGCTACACCTTC. Amino acids: CGPSPAGGYTF.

The V gene is TRBV6-6, the J gene TRBJ1-4, with D possibly TRBD1 on 5 matching bases. Per germline, CDR1 MNHNY and CDR2 SVGAGI (reference sequence). V gave up 2 bases and J gave up 8 bases, with 6 bases separating them. There are 12 residues in the CDR3. CDR3 sequence reads: CASSYGAEKLFF. CDR3 in DNA: TGTGCCAGCAGTTACGGGGCCGAAAAACTGTTTTTT.

This clonotype came up a few times. V is TRBV20-1 and J is TRBJ2-1; 7 nucleotides match TRBD2. Germline V lookup: CDR1 DFQATT, CDR2 SNEGSKA (reference sequence). With V trimmed by 6 bases and J by 0 bases, 11 bases remained unmatched. This CDR3 has 16 amino acids. The CDR3 protein is CSALPGRLDSYNEQFF. CDR3 coding DNA: TGCAGTGCCCTGCCCGGGAGGCTAGACTCCTACAATGAGCAGTTCTTC.

The chain carries TRBV3-1 and TRBJ2-5; either TRBD1 or TRBD2 may supply D (5 bases each). Germline loops: CDR1 LGHDT, CDR2 YNNKEL (reference sequence). Trimming took off 3 bases at V and 11 bases at J, with 19 bases between the two ends. The CDR3 contains 14 residues. The CDR3 loop reads CASSQDGTTNEQYF. For the CDR3, the DNA is TGTGCCAGCAGCCAGGACGGGACGACCAATGAGCAGTACTTC.